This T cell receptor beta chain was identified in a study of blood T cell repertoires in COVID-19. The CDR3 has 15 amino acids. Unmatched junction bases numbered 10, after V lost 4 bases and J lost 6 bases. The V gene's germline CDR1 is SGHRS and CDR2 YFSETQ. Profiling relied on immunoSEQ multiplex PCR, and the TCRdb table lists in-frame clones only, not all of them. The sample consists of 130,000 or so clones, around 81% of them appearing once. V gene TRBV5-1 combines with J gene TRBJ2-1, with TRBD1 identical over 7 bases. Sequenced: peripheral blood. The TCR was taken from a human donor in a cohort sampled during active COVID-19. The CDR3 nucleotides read TGCGCCAGCAGCGACGACGGGACAGTTGGCAATGAGCAGTTCTTC. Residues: CASSDDGTVGNEQFF.